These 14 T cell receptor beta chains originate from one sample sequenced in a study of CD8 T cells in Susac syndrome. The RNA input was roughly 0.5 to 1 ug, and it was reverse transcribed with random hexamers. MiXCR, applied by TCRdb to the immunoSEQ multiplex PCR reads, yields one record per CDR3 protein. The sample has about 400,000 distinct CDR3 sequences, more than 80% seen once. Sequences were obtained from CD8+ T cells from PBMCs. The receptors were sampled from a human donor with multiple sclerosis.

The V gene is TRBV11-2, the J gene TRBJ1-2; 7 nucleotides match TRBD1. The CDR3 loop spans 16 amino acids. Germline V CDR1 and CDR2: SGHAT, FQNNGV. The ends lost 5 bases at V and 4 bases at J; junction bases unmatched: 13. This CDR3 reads CASSRPETGLTYGYTF. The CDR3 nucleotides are TGTGCCAGCAGCAGACCTGAGACAGGGCTAACCTATGGCTACACCTTC.

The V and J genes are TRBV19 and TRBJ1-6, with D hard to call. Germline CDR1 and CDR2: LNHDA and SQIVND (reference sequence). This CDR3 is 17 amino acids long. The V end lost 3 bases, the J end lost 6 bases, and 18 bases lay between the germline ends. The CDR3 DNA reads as TGTGCCAGTAGTATCCCGCCCAAGACCCCTCTTAATTCACCCCTCCACTTT. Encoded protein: CASSIPPKTPLNSPLHF.

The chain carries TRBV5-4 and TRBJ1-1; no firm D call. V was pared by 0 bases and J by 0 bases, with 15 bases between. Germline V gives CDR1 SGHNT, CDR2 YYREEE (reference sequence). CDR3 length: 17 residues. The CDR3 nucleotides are TGTGCCAGCAGCTTGGACCCCCCTCAGACTATGAACACTGAAGCTTTCTTT. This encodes CASSLDPPQTMNTEAFF.

The CDR3 reads CAGGSNTGELFF. CDR3 bases: TGTGCTGGGGGGTCGAACACCGGGGAGCTGTTTTTT. The chain links TRBV19 to TRBJ2-2; possible D gene TRBD2, 6 bases. Germline V CDR1 and CDR2: LNHDA, SQIVND (reference sequence). The CDR3 contains 12 residues.

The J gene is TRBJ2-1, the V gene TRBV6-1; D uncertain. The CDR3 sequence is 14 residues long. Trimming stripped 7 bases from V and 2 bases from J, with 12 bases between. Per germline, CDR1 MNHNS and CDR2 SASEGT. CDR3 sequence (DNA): TGTGCCAGCACAGGCGGAATCACCTACAATGAGCAGTTCTTC. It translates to CASTGGITYNEQFF.

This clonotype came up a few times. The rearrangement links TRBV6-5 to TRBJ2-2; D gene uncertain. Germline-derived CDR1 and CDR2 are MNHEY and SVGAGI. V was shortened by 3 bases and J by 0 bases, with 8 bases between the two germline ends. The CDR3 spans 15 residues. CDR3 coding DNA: TGTGCCAGCAGTTATTCTGTGACGAACACCGGGGAGCTGTTTTTT. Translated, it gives CASSYSVTNTGELFF.

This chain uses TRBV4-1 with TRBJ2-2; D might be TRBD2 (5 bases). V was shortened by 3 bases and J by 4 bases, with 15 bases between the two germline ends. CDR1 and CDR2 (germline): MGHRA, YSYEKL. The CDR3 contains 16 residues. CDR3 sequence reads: CASSQLLGDPTGELFF. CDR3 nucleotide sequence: TGCGCCAGCAGCCAGCTCCTGGGAGACCCCACCGGGGAGCTGTTTTTT.

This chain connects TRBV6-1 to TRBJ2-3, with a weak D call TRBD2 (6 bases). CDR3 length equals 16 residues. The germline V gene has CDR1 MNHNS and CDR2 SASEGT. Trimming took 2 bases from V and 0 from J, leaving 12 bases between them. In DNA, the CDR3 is TGTGCCAGCAGTGAATTCGGCGGGGCCAGCACAGATACGCAGTATTTT. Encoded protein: CASSEFGGASTDTQYF.

The DNA of the CDR3 is TGTGCCAGCAGCCAAGGCATGGCTCCGGGACTAGCGGGAGGCGGACCTTTCTCCTACAATGAGCAGTTCTTC. Translating it yields CASSQGMAPGLAGGGPFSYNEQFF. The chain carries TRBV3-1 and TRBJ2-1; 15 bases are shared with TRBD2. Germline assignment: CDR1 LGHDT and CDR2 YNNKEL (reference sequence). This CDR3 spans 24 amino acids. V shed 1 base, J shed 0 bases, and the junction held 19 bases outside the gene matches.

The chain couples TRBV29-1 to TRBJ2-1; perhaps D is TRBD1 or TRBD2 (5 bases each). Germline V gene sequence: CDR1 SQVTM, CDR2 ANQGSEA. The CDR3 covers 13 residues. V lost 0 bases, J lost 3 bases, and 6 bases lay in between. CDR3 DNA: TGCAGCGTTGAAGAGGGGGACTACAATGAGCAGTTCTTC. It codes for CSVEEGDYNEQFF.

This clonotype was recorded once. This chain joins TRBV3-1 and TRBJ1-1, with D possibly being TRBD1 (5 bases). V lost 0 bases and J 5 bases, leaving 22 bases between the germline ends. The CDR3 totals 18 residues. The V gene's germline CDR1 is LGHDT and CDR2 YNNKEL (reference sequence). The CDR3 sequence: CASSQDPPAGTRATEAFF. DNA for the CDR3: TGTGCCAGCAGCCAAGATCCTCCCGCAGGGACTCGGGCTACTGAAGCTTTCTTT.

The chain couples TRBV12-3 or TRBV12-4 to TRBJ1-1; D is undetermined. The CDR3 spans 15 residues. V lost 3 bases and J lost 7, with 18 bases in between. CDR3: CASSFSVLLGIEAFF. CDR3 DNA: TGTGCCAGCAGTTTCTCCGTCCTTTTGGGGATTGAAGCTTTCTTT.

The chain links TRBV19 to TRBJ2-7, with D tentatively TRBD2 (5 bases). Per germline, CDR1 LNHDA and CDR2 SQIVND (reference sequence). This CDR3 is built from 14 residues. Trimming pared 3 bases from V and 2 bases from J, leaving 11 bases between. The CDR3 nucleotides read TGTGCCAGTAGTATGGGAAGCGGAGCCTACGAGCAGTACTTC. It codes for CASSMGSGAYEQYF.

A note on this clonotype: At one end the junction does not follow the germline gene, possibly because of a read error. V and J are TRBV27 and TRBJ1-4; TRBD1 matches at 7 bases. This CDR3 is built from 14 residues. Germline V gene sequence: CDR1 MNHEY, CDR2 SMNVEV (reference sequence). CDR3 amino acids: CASTLTGSDEKLLF. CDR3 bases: TGTGCCAGCACTCTGACAGGGTCGGATGAAAAACTGCTTTTT.